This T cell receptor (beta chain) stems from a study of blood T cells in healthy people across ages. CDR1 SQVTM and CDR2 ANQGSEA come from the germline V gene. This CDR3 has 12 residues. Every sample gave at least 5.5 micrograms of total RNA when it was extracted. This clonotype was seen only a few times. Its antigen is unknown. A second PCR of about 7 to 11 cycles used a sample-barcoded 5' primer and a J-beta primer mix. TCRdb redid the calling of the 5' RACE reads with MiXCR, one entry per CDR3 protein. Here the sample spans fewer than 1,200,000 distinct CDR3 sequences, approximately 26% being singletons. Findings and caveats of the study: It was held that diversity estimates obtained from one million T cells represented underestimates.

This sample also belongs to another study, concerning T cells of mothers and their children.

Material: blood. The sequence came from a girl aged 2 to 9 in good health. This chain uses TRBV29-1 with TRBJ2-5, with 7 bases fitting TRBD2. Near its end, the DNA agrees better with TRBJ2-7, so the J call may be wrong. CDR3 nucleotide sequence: TGCAGCGTTAGGACTAGCTCCTACGAGCAGTACTTC. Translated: CSVRTSSYEQYF.